Each of the 15 T cell receptor beta chains below was sequenced from the same sample in a study of shared clonotypes between healthy human individuals. The repertoire was sequenced with immunoSEQ multiplex PCR; TCRdb's copy has only in-frame clones and lacks some. The sample yields 2 million to 2.5 million clones, approximately 94% seen once. The sequencing sample was made of naive CD4+ T cells sorted from blood. The subset denotes: CD45RA+ positively selected. Receptors were obtained from a man between 18 and 35 years old in good health.

The CDR3 sequence is CAISPGTGLEQYF. CDR3 sequence (DNA): TGTGCCATCAGTCCCGGGACAGGGCTCGAGCAGTACTTC. The genes are TRBV10-3 and TRBJ2-7; 9 bases align to TRBD1. The CDR3 is 13 residues long. The germline CDR1 and CDR2 sequences are ENHRY and SYGVKD. The V and J ends lost 5 bases and 6 bases, in that order; junction bases with no gene match: 5.

The chain carries TRBV5-1 and TRBJ2-1, with D tentatively TRBD1 (9 bases). V lost 4 bases, J lost 1 base, and 33 bases lay in between. The CDR3 contains 22 residues. Germline values: CDR1 SGHRS, CDR2 YFSETQ. The CDR3 DNA follows: TGCGCCAGCAGCCCCCCGGGACAGGGAAGAATTGAGGGACTAGGGTCCTACAATGAGCAGTTCTTC. It codes for CASSPPGQGRIEGLGSYNEQFF.

This clone was detected only once. J is TRBJ2-7 and V is TRBV27, with TRBD2 as a possible D gene (6 bases). V lost 5 bases and J lost 2, with 19 bases in between. The CDR3 has 16 residues. The germline V gene encodes CDR1 MNHEY and CDR2 SMNVEV (reference sequence). The CDR3 here is CASSRVRGFLPYEQYF. CDR3 bases: TGTGCCAGCAGTCGAGTTCGGGGGTTCCTTCCCTACGAGCAGTACTTC.

A note on this clone: The sample contains more than one DNA sequence encoding this CDR3. The chain recombines TRBV11-3 with TRBJ2-7; 14 bases map to TRBD2. V dropped 3 bases and J dropped 5; count of bases not matched to a gene: 0. Germline V gene lookup returns CDR1 SGHNT and CDR2 YENEEA. CDR3 size: 14 residues. The CDR3 DNA reads TGTGCCAGCAGCTTGGGACTAGCGGGAGACGAGCAGTACTTC. Protein sequence: CASSLGLAGDEQYF.

The genes are TRBV5-6 and TRBJ2-4, with D possibly being TRBD1 (5 bases). The CDR3 covers 14 residues. Trimming removed 7 bases from V and 3 bases from J, with 14 bases in between. CDR1 and CDR2 (germline): SGHDT, YYEEEE. The CDR3 reads CASCRRDSKNIQYF. The CDR3 DNA sequence: TGTGCCAGCTGCCGACGAGACAGCAAAAACATTCAGTACTTC. Complete variable domain (other parts from reference TRBV5-6 and TRBJ2-4): DAGVTQSPTHLIKTRGQQVTLRCSPKSGHDTVSWYQQALGQGPQFIFQYYEEEERQRGNFPDRFSGHQFPNYSSELNVNALLLGDSALYLCASCRRDSKNIQYFGAGTRLSVL.

This sequence joins TRBV30 and TRBJ2-3, with 8 bases matching TRBD2. The germline gives CDR1 GTSNPN, CDR2 SVGIG (reference sequence). The CDR3 is 15 residues long. With V trimmed by 4 bases and J by 1 base, 7 bases remained unmatched. The CDR3 DNA is TGTGCCTGGACCGGGGGGGGAGAGGGCACAGATACGCAGTATTTT. Translating gives CAWTGGGEGTDTQYF.

The V and J genes are TRBV13 and TRBJ2-6; tentative D call: TRBD1 (5 bases). The germline gives CDR1 PRHDT, CDR2 FYEKMQ (reference sequence). This CDR3 region has 15 residues. The ends were cut back, 6 bases at V and 0 bases at J, with 9 bases in the middle. The CDR3 here is CASRRQSSGANVLTF. The CDR3 DNA reads as TGTGCCAGCAGACGACAGAGCTCTGGGGCCAACGTCCTGACTTTC. Full variable domain (remainder filled in from reference TRBV13 and TRBJ2-6): AAGVIQSPRHLIKEKRETATLKCYPIPRHDTVYWYQQGPGQDPQFLISFYEKMQSDKGSIPDRFSAQQFSDYHSELNMSSLELGDSALYFCASRRQSSGANVLTFGAGSRLTVL.

V gene TRBV5-1 combines with J gene TRBJ2-1; 7 nucleotides line up with TRBD2. The V and J ends lost 7 bases and 6 bases, in that order; junction bases with no gene match: 13. This CDR3 region has 15 residues. Germline V gives CDR1 SGHRS, CDR2 YFSETQ. CDR3 DNA: TGCGCCAGCCGCCGAGGACTAGGGAAAGGCAATGAGCAGTTCTTC. Translating it yields CASRRGLGKGNEQFF.

A single count supports this clone. Written as DNA, the CDR3 is TGTGCCAGCAGTGAAAGCAGATCCCCTAACTATGGCTACACCTTC. Translated: CASSESRSPNYGYTF. The chain uses TRBV25-1 and TRBJ1-2; no clear D gene. The CDR3 has 15 residues. V shed 2 bases and J shed 0 bases, with 10 bases lying between them. Germline CDR1 and CDR2: MGHDK and SYGVNS.

The rearrangement uses TRBV21-1 and TRBJ2-7; TRBD1 is the table's D call, not checked against the DNA. TRBV21-1 is designated a pseudogene. The CDR3 has 16 residues. This CDR3 is CASSNKQGHTSYEQYF. DNA of the CDR3: TGTGCCAGCAGCAACAAACAGGGGCACACCTCCTACGAGCAGTACTTC.

The J gene is TRBJ2-2, the V gene TRBV29-1, with 7 nucleotides matching TRBD2. The germline gives CDR1 SQVTM, CDR2 ANQGSEA. The CDR3 totals 18 residues. The V gene end was trimmed by 4 bases and the J gene end by 0 bases; junction bases not matched to a gene: 14. The CDR3 DNA reads as TGCAGCGTTGCAACCACCCGACTAGCCCGGACGAACACCGGGGAGCTGTTTTTT. Its translation is CSVATTRLARTNTGELFF.

J is TRBJ1-2 and V is TRBV9; D unclear. The CDR3 totals 15 residues. Germline V lookup: CDR1 SGDLS, CDR2 YYNGEE. Trimming removed 3 bases from V and 2 bases from J, with 14 bases in between. The CDR3 coding sequence is TGTGCCAGCAGCGCCGCCGACTACAGCAACTATGGCTACACCTTC. Residues: CASSAADYSNYGYTF.

The chain links TRBV7-2 to TRBJ2-2; D is perhaps TRBD1 or TRBD2 (5 bases each). The CDR3 is 15 residues long. The V end lost 5 bases, the J end lost 5 bases, and 15 bases lay between the germline ends. Germline assignment: CDR1 SGHTA and CDR2 FQGNSA. In nucleotides, the CDR3 is TGTGCCAGCAGCCCCCTGAGGGGTTCTACCGGGGAGCTGTTTTTT. This codes for CASSPLRGSTGELFF.

This sequence joins TRBV27 and TRBJ1-5, with D uncertain. The CDR3 runs 13 residues. The V gene lost 6 bases and the J gene lost 4 bases, with 10 bases spanning the gap. Germline values: CDR1 MNHEY, CDR2 SMNVEV (reference sequence). The CDR3 spells CASSPIGNQPQHF. The CDR3 nucleotides read TGTGCCAGCAGCCCCATAGGGAATCAGCCCCAGCATTTT.

A few counts support this clone. The chain joins TRBV30 to TRBJ1-6; D is undetermined. V gave up 1 base and J gave up 8 bases, with 9 bases separating them. Germline CDR1 GTSNPN, CDR2 SVGIG (reference sequence). The CDR3 has 13 amino acids. The CDR3 DNA sequence: TGTGCCTGGAGTGGGGATGGGGATTCACCCCTCCACTTT. Translated: CAWSGDGDSPLHF.